Below are 25 T cell receptor beta chains sequenced from a single sample in a study of T cells in Graves' hyperthyroidism and ophthalmopathy. Regions amplified from RNA transcripts were the TCR beta CDR3 regions. With the HTBI primer set, the TCR CDR3 went through a first round of RT-PCR. TCRdb redid the calling of the multiplex PCR reads with MiXCR, one entry per CDR3 protein. The sample has about 560,000 distinct CDR3 sequences; around 16% are singletons. Sequencing used blood. All receptors derive from a woman aged 25 to 39 with Graves' hyperthyroidism.

In its sample, this clonotype was seen many times. This chain uses TRBV28 with TRBJ1-2; TRBD1 matches 9 bases. Germline V gene lookup returns CDR1 MDHEN and CDR2 SYDVKM. V dropped 5 bases and J dropped 4; count of bases not matched to a gene: 5. The CDR3 is 14 amino acids. Written as DNA, the CDR3 is TGTGCCAGCAGTCCCGGGACAGGGTTCTATGGCTACACCTTC. Translation: CASSPGTGFYGYTF.

This clonotype was picked up many times. This rearrangement joins TRBV7-2 to TRBJ2-1; D remains unclear. Trimming took 0 bases from V and 10 from J, leaving 7 bases between them. Looked up from germline, CDR1 is SGHTA and CDR2 is FQGNSA. This CDR3 spans 12 amino acids. The CDR3 region is CASSLAPGEQFF. The CDR3 bases are TGTGCCAGCAGCTTAGCCCCCGGGGAGCAGTTCTTC.

This clonotype was counted ten times or more. The chain has TRBV18 and TRBJ1-1; D unresolved. CDR3 size: 14 residues. Germline V gene data show CDR1 as KGHSH and CDR2 as LQKENI. V was pared by 1 base and J by 4 bases, with 10 bases between. The CDR3 nucleotides read TGTGCCAGCTCACCACTGGGTTCTAGCACTGAAGCTTTCTTT. Its translation is CASSPLGSSTEAFF.

The V gene is TRBV6-1, the J gene TRBJ2-3, with 10 bases identical to TRBD1. The germline CDR1 and CDR2 sequences are MNHNS and SASEGT. This CDR3 comprises 15 residues. V dropped 2 bases and J dropped 4; count of bases not matched to a gene: 3. Here the CDR3 DNA reads TGTGCCAGCAGTGAATGGGACAGGGGCTCAGATACGCAGTATTTT. This translates into CASSEWDRGSDTQYF.

This clonotype occurred a few times. This chain uses TRBV7-2 with TRBJ2-7; 11 bases are shared with TRBD2. Germline CDR1 is SGHTA and CDR2 is FQGNSA. The CDR3 runs 16 residues. V lost 5 bases, J lost 3 bases, and 9 bases stayed unmatched. The CDR3: CASSVGLAEPNYEQYF. CDR3 DNA sequence: TGTGCCAGCAGCGTGGGACTAGCGGAACCCAACTACGAGCAGTACTTC.

This clonotype showed up many times. The rearrangement uses TRBV6-1 and TRBJ2-4, with 8 bases aligning to TRBD2. With 2 bases clipped from V and 7 bases from J, the junction kept 7 bases outside the gene matches. The germline CDR1 and CDR2 sequences are MNHNS and SASEGT. The CDR3 covers 15 residues. The CDR3 sequence: CASSESLADVNIQYF. The CDR3 DNA reads as TGTGCCAGCAGTGAATCACTAGCGGATGTGAACATTCAGTACTTC.

This clonotype was seen only a few times. The CDR3 here is CASSLRSTSRYGYTF. The CDR3 DNA sequence: TGTGCCAGCAGCTTGAGGTCGACATCACGCTATGGCTACACCTTC. This chain links TRBV5-6 with TRBJ1-2, with D uncertain. V lost 1 base to trimming and J lost 4 bases, with 14 bases between them. Germline V lookup: CDR1 SGHDT, CDR2 YYEEEE. The CDR3 length is 15 residues.

This clonotype was counted a few times. The chain recombines TRBV29-1 with TRBJ2-3; 10 bases match TRBD1. V was pared by 4 bases and J by 4 bases, with 5 bases of the junction left unmatched. The CDR3 has 14 amino acids. The V gene's germline CDR1 is SQVTM and CDR2 ANQGSEA. The CDR3 DNA is TGCAGCGTTGTAGGGACAGGGGCCCCAGATACGCAGTATTTT. This translates into CSVVGTGAPDTQYF.

The chain uses TRBV12-5 and TRBJ2-7; no firm D call. Germline V gene lookup returns CDR1 LGHNT and CDR2 FRNRAP. The CDR3 sequence is 13 residues long. V lost 0 bases and J 10 bases, leaving 13 bases between the germline ends. The CDR3 sequence: CASGLVFGAEQYF. The DNA for the CDR3 is TGTGCTAGTGGTTTGGTATTCGGCGCCGAACAGTACTTC.

This clonotype was seen ten or more times. The chain employs TRBV7-2 and TRBJ2-3; D gene ambiguous. The germline CDR1 and CDR2 sequences are SGHTA and FQGNSA. The CDR3 is made up of 15 amino acids. Trimming took 1 base from V and 0 from J, leaving 8 bases between them. CDR3 sequence reads: CASSLVILSTDTQYF. CDR3 coding DNA: TGTGCCAGCAGCTTAGTTATTCTAAGCACAGATACGCAGTATTTT.

This clonotype has a count of ten or more. This chain uses TRBV29-1 with TRBJ1-2, with D uncertain. This CDR3 is 15 amino acids long. V was clipped by 4 bases and J by 3 bases, with 18 bases between them. The V gene's germline CDR1 is SQVTM and CDR2 ANQGSEA. The CDR3 region is CSVGGRPSADYGYTF. In nucleotides, the CDR3 is TGCAGCGTTGGAGGCAGGCCCTCCGCTGACTATGGCTACACCTTC.

This clonotype has a count of ten or more. The V and J genes are TRBV6-5 and TRBJ1-2; a weak D match, TRBD1 (6 bases). CDR1 and CDR2 from the germline V gene are MNHEY and SVGAGI. The CDR3 has 14 amino acids. V lost 0 bases and J lost 3, with 8 bases in between. CDR3 protein: CASSYSQGDYGYTF. The CDR3 region has the DNA TGTGCCAGCAGTTACTCACAGGGAGACTATGGCTACACCTTC.

V usage is TRBV9 and J usage is TRBJ2-5; 10 bases map to TRBD2. CDR1 SGDLS and CDR2 YYNGEE come from the germline V gene. The CDR3 has 20 amino acids. The V segment lost 4 bases and the J segment 0 bases; nucleotides outside the gene matches: 18. The CDR3 loop reads CASSLTKGLAGDPYQETQYF. The DNA for the CDR3 is TGTGCCAGCAGCTTAACTAAGGGGCTAGCGGGAGACCCGTACCAAGAGACCCAGTACTTC. The entire variable domain, with the rest obtained from reference TRBV9 and TRBJ2-5, is as follows: DSGVTQTPKHLITATGQRVTLRCSPRSGDLSVYWYQQSLDQGLQFLIQYYNGEERAKGNILERFSAQQFPDLHSELNLSSLELGDSALYFCASSLTKGLAGDPYQETQYFGPGTRLLVL.

This clonotype was seen more than once but under ten times. A much larger clonotype is one base distant, so this may be a read error. V and J are TRBV11-2 and TRBJ2-7, with D uncertain. The CDR3 totals 12 residues. CDR1 is SGHAT, CDR2 FQNNGV, per germline. V lost 1 base and J 6 bases, leaving 7 bases between the germline ends. CDR3 nucleotides: TGTGCCAGCAGCTTAGTAGGGTGCGAGCAGTACTTC. This translates into CASSLVGCEQYF.

This clonotype was observed a handful of times. A single base separates this from a much larger clone, so it may be a read error. The CDR3 sequence: CASSWSYNEQFF. CDR3 DNA: TGTGCCAGCAGCTGGAGCTACAATGAGCAGTTCTTC. This sequence joins TRBV5-6 and TRBJ2-1; the D is unclear. Between the trimmed V and J ends, which lost 3 bases and 3 bases, there was a span of 4 bases. Germline CDR1 and CDR2: SGHDT and YYEEEE. The CDR3 is 12 amino acids.

The CDR3 protein is CASSRYGRGYYADTQYF. The CDR3 region has the DNA TGTGCCAGCAGTCGTTATGGACGGGGGTATTATGCAGATACGCAGTATTTT. The rearrangement links TRBV11-1 to TRBJ2-3, with D possibly matching TRBD2 (6 bases). This CDR3 contains 17 residues. Germline V CDR1 and CDR2: SGHAT, FQDESV (reference sequence). V dropped 6 bases and J dropped 4 bases, with 23 bases sitting between them.

This clonotype was found once. CDR3 protein: CASSHTSMQFF. The CDR3 DNA sequence: TGTGCCAGCAGTCACACAAGTATGCAGTTCTTC. V usage is TRBV12-3 or TRBV12-4 and J usage is TRBJ2-1; no reliable D call. V was clipped by 5 bases and J by 12 bases, with 11 bases between them. The CDR3 is made up of 11 amino acids.

Comments on this clonotype: A read error may explain this, as a much larger clone is one base away. The J gene is TRBJ2-7, the V gene TRBV3-1; 15 nucleotides line up with TRBD2. J lost 5 bases, V lost 8 bases, and 7 bases had no gene match. The CDR3 extends over 15 amino acids. CDR1 is LGHDT and CDR2 is YNNKEL in the germline V gene (reference sequence). CDR3 amino acids: CASEDGLAGGNEQYF. Here the CDR3 DNA reads TGTGCCAGCGAAGACGGACTAGCGGGAGGGAACGAGCAGTACTTC.

This clonotype was seen only a few times. This chain joins TRBV20-1 and TRBJ1-4; no reliable D call. This CDR3 has 16 amino acids. Trimming took off 5 bases at V and 7 bases at J, with 23 bases between the two ends. Germline CDR1 reads DFQATT; CDR2 reads SNEGSKA (reference sequence). The CDR3 loop reads CSAFGPPTGFSEKLFF. In nucleotides, the CDR3 is TGCAGTGCTTTTGGGCCCCCCACTGGCTTCTCTGAAAAACTGTTTTTT.

This clonotype was observed at least ten times. This chain connects TRBV2 to TRBJ2-1; 7 bases match TRBD2. Per the germline V gene, CDR1 is SNHLY and CDR2 is FYNNEI. After removal of 7 bases from V and 8 bases from J, the junction contained 11 bases not matched to a gene. The CDR3 is 14 amino acids. This CDR3 reads CASTERTSVYEQFF. In nucleotides, the CDR3 is TGTGCCAGCACCGAACGGACTAGTGTCTATGAGCAGTTCTTC.

This clonotype was seen many times. This chain connects TRBV28 to TRBJ1-1, with TRBD1 matching over 9 bases. The CDR3 is 15 residues long. The ends lost 4 bases at V and 7 bases at J; junction bases unmatched: 10. Germline V gene sequence: CDR1 MDHEN, CDR2 SYDVKM. The CDR3 spells CASSSRTGDPLEAFF. CDR3 in DNA: TGTGCCAGCAGTTCTCGGACAGGGGACCCACTTGAAGCTTTCTTT.

This clonotype was recorded many times. The chain is built from TRBV3-1 and TRBJ2-1; D is tentatively TRBD1 or TRBD2 (6 bases each). This CDR3 is built from 18 residues. The germline V gene has CDR1 LGHDT and CDR2 YNNKEL (reference sequence). V was clipped by 3 bases and J by 1 base, with 19 bases between them. The CDR3 loop is CASSHGGRAGPSYNEQFF. For the CDR3, the DNA is TGTGCCAGCAGCCATGGGGGCAGGGCGGGACCATCCTACAATGAGCAGTTCTTC.

This clonotype was seen ten or more times. The gene calls are TRBV20-1 and TRBJ2-7, with unresolved D. Germline V gives CDR1 DFQATT, CDR2 SNEGSKA (reference sequence). Deletions cut 3 bases from V and 6 bases from J, with 15 bases between. This CDR3 region has 13 residues. The CDR3, as DNA: TGCAGTGCTAGTGTTGGGTCGGCCTCCGAGCAGTACTTC. Its protein product is CSASVGSASEQYF.

This chain links TRBV20-1 with TRBJ2-1; 10 nucleotides align to TRBD1. Germline assignment: CDR1 DFQATT and CDR2 SNEGSKA (reference sequence). J gave up 7 bases and V 7 bases, and 7 bases lay outside the gene matches. The CDR3 loop spans 13 amino acids. CDR3 sequence: CSGGQGLLNEQFF. The CDR3, as DNA: TGCAGTGGGGGACAGGGGTTGTTAAATGAGCAGTTCTTC.

This clonotype was seen more than once but under ten times. A much larger clone lies a single base off, so this may be a read error. This sequence joins TRBV28 and TRBJ2-3, with 7 bases lining up with TRBD2. The germline CDR1 and CDR2 sequences are MDHEN and SYDVKM. The J segment lost 4 bases and the V segment lost 2 bases, leaving 9 bases of the junction unmatched. The CDR3 loop spans 16 amino acids. CDR3 sequence: CASSLPTSVGADTQYF. For the CDR3, the DNA is TGTGCCAGCAGTTTACCCACTAGCGTAGGTGCAGATACGCAGTATTTT.